This TCR beta chain was obtained from a study of shared clonotypes between healthy human individuals. Caucasian adults residing in Nashville, Tennessee made up all the donors. Study-wide results and limits: Several donors shared about 4.5% of their naive CD4 clonotypes. Exclusively blood specimens were collected; tissue repertoires likely differ.

With regard to this clone: The antigen remains undetermined.

The authors distributed each subset's genomic DNA evenly over several immunoSEQ plates. TCRdb's copy holds only in-frame clones and misses some; the assay was immunoSEQ multiplex PCR. The table lists roughly 1 million clones, about 75% of them singletons, with roughly 1.4% in the top ten. The sample taken for sequencing was memory CD4+ T cells sorted from blood. As to subset: CD45RA-negative fraction. The source is a man aged 18 to 29 in good health.

The CDR3 reads CASSLLAGHSALNEQFF. The DNA for the CDR3 is TGTGCCAGCAGTCTACTAGCGGGACACTCGGCCCTCAATGAGCAGTTCTTC. The chain is built from TRBV27 and TRBJ2-1, with 10 bases matching TRBD2. The trim removed 5 bases at V and 6 bases at J, leaving 13 bases unmatched. Germline CDR1 is MNHEY and CDR2 is SMNVEV (reference sequence). This CDR3 is built from 17 residues.